A single TCR beta chain is shown here with its context. The data were produced by immunoSEQ multiplex PCR, yet TCRdb's version contains in-frame clones alone and is incomplete. The sample consists of fewer than 500,000 clones, approximately 92% of them appearing once. The CDR3 has 16 residues. Germline V gene sequence: CDR1 LGHNA, CDR2 YSLEER. The V and J ends lost 1 base and 4 bases, in that order; junction bases with no gene match: 2. The data originate from a study of Ad26.COV2.S vaccination and SARS-CoV-2 variants. Noted treatment: approximately 18 received Ad26.COV2.S at low or high dose, single or two shots; several received placebo; per-sample allocation not given. Vaccine and placebo recipients were sampled on day 63 after the first injection. An Ad26 vector was used to express Wuhan-strain SARS-CoV-2 spike as the vaccine.

The chain employs TRBV4-3 and TRBJ1-6, with 9 bases lining up with TRBD1. The receptor comes from a person between 18 and 59 years old who received the Ad26.COV2.S COVID-19 vaccine or a placebo. The sequenced sample was peripheral blood, obtained in a trial of Ad26.COV2.S vaccine versus placebo. The CDR3 loop reads CASSQGDRAYNSPLHF. In DNA, the CDR3 is TGCGCCAGCAGCCAAGGGGACAGGGCGTATAATTCACCCCTCCACTTT.